Sequencing of this TCR beta chain was carried out in a study of response to subunit inactivated influenza vaccine. Notes on the study in general: Each seasonal flu vaccination may recruit only limited new T cells, authors suggested.

This CDR3 comprises 13 residues. Germline-derived CDR1 and CDR2 are DFQATT and SNEGSKA (reference sequence). Trimming cost V 2 bases and J 2 bases, with 7 bases left between them. TCRdb recomputed calls from the RT-PCR reads with MiXCR, one row per CDR3 protein. There are fewer than 550,000 distinct CDR3 sequences in the sample; 25% occur only once, and approximately 2% lies in the top ten. In the case of this clonotype: Its antigen is currently unknown.

The V gene is TRBV20-1, the J gene TRBJ2-1; the D is unclear. This specimen consisted of CD4+ T cells sorted from PBMCs, obtained approximately 5 days after vaccination. The origin of this receptor is a man aged 45-65 years who received an inactivated influenza vaccine. CDR3 in amino acids: CSARLPPYNEQFF. The CDR3 nucleotides read TGCAGTGCTAGACTACCCCCCTACAATGAGCAGTTCTTC.